The entry below gives a single TCR beta chain sequence along with its context. Study processing details: Quantification of nucleated cells was approximated via reference gene primer amplification. TCRdb's table, derived via immunoSEQ multiplex PCR, lists solely in-frame clones and lacks some. That table furnishes V, J and clone size, whereas the DNA furnished D and trimming. This table has 200,000 to 250,000 clones, roughly nine tenths appearing once. The data stem from a study of blood T cell repertoires in COVID-19. Study-level background: Both acute and convalescent COVID-19 samples were obtained from the United States, Italy and Spain. T cells, B-cell-depleted T cells, or PBMCs supplied cDNA or gDNA.

The V gene's germline CDR1 is LNHNV and CDR2 YYDKDF (reference sequence). The ends were cut back, 6 bases at V and 3 bases at J, with 6 bases in the middle. The length of the CDR3 is 12 residues. The TCR was taken from a man between 60 and 75 years old with acute or convalescent COVID-19. Sequenced material: peripheral blood. This sequence joins TRBV15 and TRBJ1-5; D is unresolved. This CDR3 is CATSQINQPQHF. The CDR3, as DNA: TGTGCCACCAGTCAGATCAATCAGCCCCAGCATTTT.